This T cell receptor (beta chain) emerged from a study of cytomegalovirus exposure and HLA in healthy donors. The repertoire was sequenced with immunoSEQ multiplex PCR; TCRdb's copy has only in-frame clones and lacks some. Of around 69,000 clones in the sample, over 95% were seen once. V lost 3 bases and J 0 bases, leaving 9 bases between the germline ends. This CDR3 region has 15 residues. From germline, CDR1 is SEHNR and CDR2 FQNEAQ (reference sequence). Specimen: PBMCs. The source of this sequence is a woman younger than 30 in good health and CMV-seropositive. The chain links TRBV7-9 to TRBJ2-1, with no clear D. The CDR3 loop is CASSLSRSSYNEQFF. As DNA, the CDR3 is TGTGCCAGCAGCTTGTCGAGAAGCTCCTACAATGAGCAGTTCTTC. The complete variable domain, with remaining parts taken from reference TRBV7-9 and TRBJ2-1, reads DTGVSQNPRHKITKRGQNVTFRCDPISEHNRLYWYRQTLGQGPEFLTYFQNEAQLEKSRLLSDRFSAERPKGSFSTLEIQRTEQGDSAMYLCASSLSRSSYNEQFFGPGTRLTVL.